The TCR beta chain described here comes from a study of blood T cell repertoires in COVID-19. The overall study: Acute-phase and convalescent COVID-19 samples originated in the United States, Italy and Spain. T cells, B-cell-depleted T cells, or PBMCs provided the cDNA or gDNA that served as material.

In the original processing: The authors estimated nucleated cell counts from reference gene primer amplification. Sequencing was performed with immunoSEQ multiplex PCR; in TCRdb, only in-frame clones are kept and a portion is missing. V, J and clone size are those of that table, while D and trimming were read from the DNA. Here the sample spans over 90,000 clones, over 70% being singletons. Per germline, CDR1 MNHEY and CDR2 SVGAGI. This CDR3 has 15 amino acids. V shed 0 bases and J 2 bases; nucleotides not matched to a gene: 3. V and J are TRBV6-5 and TRBJ2-7; 8 nucleotides match TRBD1. Material for sequencing was peripheral blood. The sequence was obtained from a man aged 60 to 75 with acute or convalescent COVID-19. The CDR3 DNA sequence: TGTGCCAGCAGTTACTCACGGACAGGGACCTACGAGCAGTACTTC. Protein sequence: CASSYSRTGTYEQYF.